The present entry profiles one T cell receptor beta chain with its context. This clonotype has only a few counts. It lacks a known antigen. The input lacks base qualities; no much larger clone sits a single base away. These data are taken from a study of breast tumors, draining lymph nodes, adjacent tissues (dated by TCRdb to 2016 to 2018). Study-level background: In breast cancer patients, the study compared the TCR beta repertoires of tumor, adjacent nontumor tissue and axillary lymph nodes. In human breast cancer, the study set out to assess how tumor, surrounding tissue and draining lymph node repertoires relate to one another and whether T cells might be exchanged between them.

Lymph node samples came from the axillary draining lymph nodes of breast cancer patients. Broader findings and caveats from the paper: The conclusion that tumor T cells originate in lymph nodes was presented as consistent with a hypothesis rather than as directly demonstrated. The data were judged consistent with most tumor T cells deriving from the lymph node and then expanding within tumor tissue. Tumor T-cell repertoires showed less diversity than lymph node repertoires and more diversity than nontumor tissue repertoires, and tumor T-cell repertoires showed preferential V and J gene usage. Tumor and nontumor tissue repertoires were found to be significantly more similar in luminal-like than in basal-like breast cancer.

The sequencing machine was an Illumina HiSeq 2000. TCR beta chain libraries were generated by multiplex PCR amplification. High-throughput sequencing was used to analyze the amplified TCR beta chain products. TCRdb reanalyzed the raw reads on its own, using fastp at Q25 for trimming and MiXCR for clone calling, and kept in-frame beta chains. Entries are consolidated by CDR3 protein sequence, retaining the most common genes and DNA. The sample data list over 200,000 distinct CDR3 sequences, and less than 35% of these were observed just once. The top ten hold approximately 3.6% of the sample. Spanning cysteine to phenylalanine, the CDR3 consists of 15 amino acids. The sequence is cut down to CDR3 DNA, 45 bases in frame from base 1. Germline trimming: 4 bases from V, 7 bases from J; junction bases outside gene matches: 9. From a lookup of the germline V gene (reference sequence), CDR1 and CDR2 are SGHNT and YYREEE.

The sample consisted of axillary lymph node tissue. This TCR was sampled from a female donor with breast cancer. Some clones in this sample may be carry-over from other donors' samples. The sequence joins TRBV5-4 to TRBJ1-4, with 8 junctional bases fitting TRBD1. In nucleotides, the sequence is TGTGCCAGCAGCGTCGGACAGGGCGTAAGTGAAAAACTGTTTTTT. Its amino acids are CASSVGQGVSEKLFF.